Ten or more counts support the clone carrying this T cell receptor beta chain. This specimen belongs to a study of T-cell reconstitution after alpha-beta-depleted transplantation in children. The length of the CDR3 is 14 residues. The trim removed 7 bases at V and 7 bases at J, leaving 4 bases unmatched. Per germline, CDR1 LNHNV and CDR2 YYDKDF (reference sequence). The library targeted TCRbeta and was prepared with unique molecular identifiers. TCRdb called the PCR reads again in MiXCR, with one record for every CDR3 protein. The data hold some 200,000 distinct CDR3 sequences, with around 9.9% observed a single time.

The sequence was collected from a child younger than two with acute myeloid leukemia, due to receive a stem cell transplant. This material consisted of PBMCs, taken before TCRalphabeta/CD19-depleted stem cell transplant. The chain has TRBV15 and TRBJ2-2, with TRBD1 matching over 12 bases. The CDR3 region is CATTGTGGNGELFF. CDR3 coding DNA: TGTGCCACCACCGGGACAGGGGGCAACGGGGAGCTGTTTTTT.